This TCR beta chain was sequenced in a study of tumor-infiltrating lymphocytes in primary liver carcinoma. Study at large: Enrolled patients were male and female, aged 30 to 69 years. Study results and caveats: Researchers report that only about 7.5-24% of top clones turned up in all five tumor regions. It was in tumors, not blood, that the top-250-clone fraction was significantly higher (p = 0.039).

Starting material for RNA and DNA co-extraction consisted of about 17-34 mg of unsorted bulk tissue. The CDR3 has 12 amino acids. Germline loops: CDR1 DFQATT, CDR2 SNEGSKA (reference sequence). TCR beta cDNA was prepared out of approximately 500 ng total RNA by means of a constant-region primer. ARM-PCR was slightly modified, and three nested multiplex PCR rounds with it gave rise to the TCR beta libraries. Running about 11 cycles apiece, the first two PCR rounds relied on TRBV1-TRBV30 forward primers together with a C-beta reverse primer. TCRdb ran MiXCR on the multiplex PCR reads and lists one entry per CDR3 protein. The sample yields under 30,000 distinct CDR3 sequences, roughly 80% seen once. About this clonotype: Its antigen remains unidentified. A read error may explain this, as a much larger clone is one base away.

The sample was liver tumor tissue from sampling region 3. Subset meaning: tumor region T3, left-lateral pole. The J gene is TRBJ2-7, the V gene TRBV20-1, with 8 bases aligning to TRBD1. The TCR sequence derives from a man between 35 and 55 years old with primary liver carcinoma and hepatitis B virus infection. Here the CDR3 reads CSVRDLWTGNAF. DNA for the CDR3: TGCAGTGTTAGAGATCTCTGGACAGGGAACGCCTTC.